Sequencing of this TCR beta chain was carried out in a study of T cell responses to AZD1222 COVID-19 vaccine (dated by TCRdb to the early 2020s). About the investigation overall: AZD1222 recipients whose second dose came at about 4 weeks and those whose second dose came at about 12 weeks were combined into one group, since spike-specific TCR depth and breadth did not differ between the two schedules. TCR sequencing was performed for some 250 trial participants, of whom 200 to 220 were given two doses of AZD1222 and around 25 were given two doses of MenACWY control vaccine. Trial participants were enrolled into age subgroups of 18-55, 56-69 and 70-plus years, which contained approximately 150, 30 and 60 TCR-sequenced participants, respectively.

In light of the paper, this sample's time point label describes: baseline before first vaccination. The vaccinee samples were drawn from two UK trials, COV001 and COV002, one of which was a single-blind randomized controlled phase 2/3 trial testing AZD1222 (ChAdOx1 nCoV-19) in healthy adults. For TCRbeta chain sequencing, PBMC samples were collected from trial participants at day 0 and at day 28 after the second dose. Summary of the overall study and its limitations: Because no samples from the day 14 peak response were available, repertoires could be characterized only after the peak T cell response. In the small 56-69-year group, the increase in depth fell short of significance, most likely because of low power. Reportedly, close to half of the unique spike-specific TCRs recognized epitopes lying outside the regions that are mutated in the B.1.351 and B.1.1.7 variants. The whole spike protein was spanned by vaccine-associated CD4 TCRs, and dominant responses were seen in regions 160-218 and 743-854. After two AZD1222 doses, spike-specific TCR breadth and depth were significantly higher than at day 0 and than in MenACWY recipients. Only a handful of AZD1222 recipients were SARS-CoV-2 seropositive at baseline, limiting conclusions about previously exposed vaccinees. Participants were mostly white British, with more females than males. The authors suggested clonal diversity may have been underestimated.

The CDR3 regions of human TCRbeta chains were subjected to immunosequencing. Regarding the original processing steps: TCRs in the repertoires were compared against a reference library of SARS-CoV-2-specific TCRs that had been generated with the MIRA antigen-specificity platform. Breadth was defined as the fraction of unique TCRs that were SARS-CoV-2-associated. Depth was defined as the fraction of total T cells that were SARS-CoV-2-associated. Using the MIRA data, each spike-specific TCR was mapped to the spike region that the TCR reacts to and placed in a CD4 or CD8 class. Log10-transformed breadth and depth values were compared by one-way ANOVA with Sidak's multiple comparisons tests. TCRdb provides this immuneACCESS table in a form limited to in-frame rearrangements. Some clones are lacking; in checked studies, under half of them reflect an unresolved V gene, and why the rest are absent is not known. The D gene and trimming were derived from the DNA, and the V and J assignments and clone size from that table. This sample holds some 170,000 clones; 85% to 95% were observed only once. Together, the top ten hold approximately 2.5% of the sample.

Remarks on this clone: Its binding antigen is unknown. No base qualities exist here, and no much larger clone lies one base off it.

Germline trimming: 7 bases from V, 9 bases from J; junction bases outside gene matches: 12. The CDR3 measures 15 amino acids from cysteine to phenylalanine. Only CDR3 DNA is held: 45 bases, read in frame from base 1. The germline V gene sets CDR1 to SNHLY and CDR2 to FYNNEI. The sequencing here drew on peripheral blood, taken on day 0 of AZD1222 vaccination. The TCR comes from an adult in good health. The V and J segments used are TRBV2 and TRBJ2-1; 10 bases in the middle match TRBD2. The sequenced DNA: TGTGCCAGCACCTCCAGGCTAGCGGGAGTGATTGAGCAGTTCTTC. Its product reads: CASTSRLAGVIEQFF.